This T cell receptor beta chain emerged from a study of cytomegalovirus exposure and HLA in healthy donors. As for the study in general: Membership in the Caucasian-associated ancestry cluster was found for 65% to 85% of almost 400 genotyped donors.

In germline, CDR1 is LNHDA, CDR2 SQIVND (reference sequence). The trim removed 4 bases at V and 0 bases at J, leaving 1 base unmatched. There are 15 residues in the CDR3. This clone appeared a few times. Unrecorded immune exposures were likely, despite nominal health at sampling. This PCR relied on a set of 60 Vbeta primers and 13 Jbeta primers. TCRdb's table, derived via immunoSEQ multiplex PCR, lists solely in-frame clones and lacks some. The sample records about 110,000 clones, around 75% being singletons. The sequence came from a woman aged 25 to 39 in good health and CMV-seronegative. The material sequenced was PBMCs. The chain links TRBV19 to TRBJ2-5, with 11 bases fitting TRBD2. Here the CDR3 reads CASSKTSGDQETQYF. In DNA, the CDR3 is TGTGCCAGTAGTAAGACTAGCGGGGACCAAGAGACCCAGTACTTC.